This T cell receptor beta chain emerged from a study of shared clonotypes between healthy human individuals (TCRdb year 2020). With respect to the entire study: The cohort included three men and a couple of women between 18 and 49 years of age. For each donor, three plates each were used for CD4 naive and CD4 memory, two plates were used for CD8 naive, and one plate was used for CD8 memory. To estimate repertoire size and how much clonotypes are shared between individuals, the study performed deep sequencing of blood TCR repertoires from 4 to 6 healthy adults. To increase sequencing depth and limit assay-specific biases, TCR repertoire library preparation and sequencing were carried out by different laboratories using diverse techniques. Between about 0.8 and 9 billion PBMCs per donor were obtained by leukapheresis. The study at large found these results: When a few donors were compared, the shared fraction of clonotypes was roughly 4.8% for naive CD4, less than 4% for naive CD8, roughly 2.5% for memory CD4, and 0.4% for memory CD8. Clonotypes shared by all four sorted-subset donors showed higher generation probabilities than non-shared clonotypes. Because the study included only a small number of donors, the genetic and exposure-history diversity represented was limited. Sampling was limited to blood, and TCR repertoires in tissue likely differ from TCR repertoires in blood. Estimated clonotype richness was generally larger for naive than for memory subsets. Pairwise subsampling led to the expectation that sequencing depth would affect the degree of clonotype sharing among donors. Even with the large sequencing depth, rarefaction of the sorted-subset datasets indicated that sequencing was incomplete.

Using the deep immunoSEQ assay, TCR CDR3 regions were amplified from genomic DNA by multiplex PCR. For each cell subset, the extracted genomic DNA was distributed evenly across all wells of several immunoSEQ 96-well plates, and each plate served as one replicate. For sorted subsets, around 200 ng genomic DNA, equal to 30,000 to 35,000 T cell genomes, was loaded into each replicate PCR. Purified libraries were measured with a Qubit 3.0 fluorometer, size-checked on a Bioanalyzer 2100, and measured again with the KAPA Library Quantification kit. A separate single-read 150-cycle Illumina NextSeq 550 flow cell was used to sequence each immunoSEQ 96-well plate. For the original study's pipeline: The immunoSEQ output contained only junctional sequences without quality scores, so filtering could not match that applied to full-length reads. Sequences were annotated with PyIR, a Python wrapper for IgBLAST v1.9, using IMGT germline references to assign V/J genes and CDR3. Reads were removed for weak V/J assignments (E-value above 1e-6), missing CDR3, stop codons, out-of-frame junctions, or ambiguous translated residues. V3J clonotypes were defined by identical inferred V gene, J gene, and CDR3 amino acid sequence. The percentage overlap between two repertoires was calculated by dividing the number of shared unique clonotypes by the size of the smaller repertoire. Three approaches were used to assess repertoire richness: RTK rarefaction, the Chao1 estimator, and Recon v2.1 estimates of unobserved clonotypes. Generation probabilities for all TCRbeta clonotypes obtained by the gDNA method from several donors were computed using OLGA. As stored in TCRdb, this immuneACCESS dataset retains in-frame rearrangements with V and J assigned. A fraction of the clones does not appear; measured against another copy, unresolved V genes explain less than half of the discrepancy, and the remainder lacks a known reason. Clone size and the V and J calls come from that table; the DNA yielded D and trimming. The table for this sample lists under 2,500,000 clones; about 94% of them were counted only once. Together, the top ten hold 0.1% to 0.15% of the sample.

Including the terminal cysteine and phenylalanine, the CDR3 comprises 13 residues. Only CDR3 DNA is held: 39 bases, read in frame from base 1. Trimming takes 2 bases from V and 3 bases from J, and the germline ends sit 4 bases apart. Taken from the germline V gene, the CDR1 and CDR2 loops are MNHNS and SASEGT. Of note for this clone: The clone's antigen remains unknown. No base qualities exist here, and no much larger clone lies one base off it.

Donors were healthy HIV-negative adults with no recently reported acute infections or vaccinations. Only Caucasian adults living in Nashville, Tennessee, USA were represented among the donors. Magnetic negative selection was used to enrich CD4+ T cells, after which naive cells were positively selected on CD45RA and the negative fraction became the memory subset. After blood collection by leukapheresis, PBMCs were isolated using Ficoll-Histopaque density gradient centrifugation and then cryopreserved in the vapor phase of liquid nitrogen. Analytical flow cytometry was used to check the purity and quantity of each magnetically sorted T cell population. Genomic DNA was isolated from each sorted fraction and quantified by UV absorbance on a Nanodrop 2000c.

Sequenced input: naive CD4+ T cells sorted from blood. The cell subset or site label here, explained by the study, means: CD45RA+ positively selected. The receptor was derived from a man aged 18 to 35 in good health. Here the chain combines TRBV6-1 and TRBJ2-2; no D segment can be confidently identified. Here is the DNA: TGTGCCAGCAGTGAAATGTACACCGGGGAGCTGTTTTTT. Its product reads: CASSEMYTGELFF.